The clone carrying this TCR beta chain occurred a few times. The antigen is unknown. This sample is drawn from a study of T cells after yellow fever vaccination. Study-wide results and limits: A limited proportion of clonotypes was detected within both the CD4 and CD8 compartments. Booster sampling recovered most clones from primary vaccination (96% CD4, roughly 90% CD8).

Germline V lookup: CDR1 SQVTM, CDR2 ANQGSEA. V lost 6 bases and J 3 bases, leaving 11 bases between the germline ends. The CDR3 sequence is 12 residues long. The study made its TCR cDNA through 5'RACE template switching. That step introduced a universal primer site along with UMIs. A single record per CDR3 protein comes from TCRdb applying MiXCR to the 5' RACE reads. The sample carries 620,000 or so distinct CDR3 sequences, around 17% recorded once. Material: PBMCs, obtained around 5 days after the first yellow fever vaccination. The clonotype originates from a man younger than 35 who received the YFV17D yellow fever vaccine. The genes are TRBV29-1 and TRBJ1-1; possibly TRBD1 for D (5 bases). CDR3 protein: CSVSEGHTEAFF. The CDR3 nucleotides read TGCAGCGTCTCCGAGGGGCACACTGAAGCTTTCTTT.